The present T cell receptor beta chain was sequenced within a study of blood T cell repertoires in COVID-19. Study-level background: Specimens from acute and convalescent COVID-19 originated in the United States, Italy and Spain.

Per the study methods: Amplification of reference gene primers was used by the study to estimate nucleated cell counts. Profiled with immunoSEQ multiplex PCR; TCRdb holds only in-frame clones, not every one. That table supplies the V and J calls and clone size; D and trimming were determined from the DNA. Among roughly 290,000 clones listed, around nine tenths were seen once. The CDR3 runs to 12 residues. Looked up from germline, CDR1 is SGDLS and CDR2 is YYNGEE. V dropped 4 bases and J dropped 5 bases, with 9 bases sitting between them. V is TRBV9 and J is TRBJ1-1; unclear D gene. The specimen was peripheral blood. This TCR derives from a woman in her fifties or sixties with acute or convalescent COVID-19. The CDR3 here is CASSLSGTEAFF. The CDR3 bases are TGTGCCAGCAGCCTTAGCGGGACTGAAGCTTTCTTT. Variable domain in full (rest from reference TRBV9 and TRBJ1-1): DSGVTQTPKHLITATGQRVTLRCSPRSGDLSVYWYQQSLDQGLQFLIQYYNGEERAKGNILERFSAQQFPDLHSELNLSSLELGDSALYFCASSLSGTEAFFGQGTRLTVV.